The clone carrying this TCR beta chain was seen many times. The antigen is not known. This sample was included in a study of T cells after yellow fever vaccination. Whole-study findings and limits: Contaminants from the bulk population, in the form of abundant clonotypes, could be found in FACS-sorted repertoires. Booster samples showed a return of most primary-vaccination clones (around 96% CD4, about 87% CD8).

Germline CDR1 is SGDLS and CDR2 is YYNGEE. Unmatched junction bases numbered 5, after V lost 0 bases and J lost 4 bases. The CDR3 runs 15 residues. 5'RACE template switching generated TCR cDNA, adding a universal primer site and UMIs. TCRdb reprocessed the 5' RACE reads with MiXCR, giving one entry per CDR3 protein. The sample shows about 120,000 distinct CDR3 sequences, about 7% of them seen only once. V is TRBV9 and J is TRBJ1-1; 8 bases map to TRBD1. The sample consisted of CD4+ T cells sorted from PBMCs, taken about 49 days after the first yellow fever vaccination. This sequence was found in a man in his late teens or twenties who received the YFV17D yellow fever vaccine. The DNA for the CDR3 is TGTGCCAGCAGCGTAGGGGGACAGGCTGGCACTGAAGCTTTCTTT. Translated: CASSVGGQAGTEAFF.